This T cell receptor (beta chain) appears in the sequencing data of a study of T cell responses to AZD1222 COVID-19 vaccine (dated by TCRdb to about 2021). In the study overall: AZD1222 recipients given second doses at about 4 weeks or at about 12 weeks were pooled, since spike-specific TCR depth and breadth were not found to differ between the two schedules. A total of 230 to 250 trial participants underwent TCR sequencing, of whom 207 received two doses of AZD1222 and approximately 25 received two doses of the MenACWY control vaccine. Trial participants were enrolled by age into 18-55, 56-69 and 70-plus year subgroups, with approximately 160, 26 and 62 TCR-sequenced participants respectively. Paper-wide results and their limitations: In the small 56-69-year group, the increase in depth fell short of significance, most likely because of low power. Conclusions about previously exposed vaccinees are limited because only a handful of AZD1222 recipients were SARS-CoV-2 seropositive at baseline. The whole spike protein was spanned by vaccine-associated CD4 TCRs, and dominant responses were seen in regions 160-218 and 743-854. Participants were mostly white British, with more females than males. The authors suggested clonal diversity may have been underestimated. Because no day 14 peak-response samples were available, the repertoires could be characterized only after the peak T cell response. Nearly half of unique spike-specific TCRs reportedly recognized epitopes outside regions mutated in the B.1.351 and B.1.1.7 variants. Spike-specific TCR breadth and depth rose significantly after two AZD1222 doses compared with day 0 and with MenACWY recipients.

The germline V gene gives CDR1 as LGHNA and CDR2 as YSLEER. Ends trimmed: V by 5 bases, J by 4 bases; bases unmatched to a gene: 4. Measured from the cysteine to the phenylalanine, the CDR3 is 14 residues long. Only the CDR3 DNA stays, 42 bases, in frame from base 1. The CDR3 regions of human TCRbeta chains were subjected to immunosequencing. Regarding the original processing steps: Repertoire TCRs were matched against a reference library of SARS-CoV-2-specific TCRs generated with the MIRA antigen-specificity platform. Breadth was defined as the fraction of unique TCRs that were SARS-CoV-2-associated, and depth was defined as the fraction of total T cells that were SARS-CoV-2-associated. Using the MIRA data, every spike-specific TCR was mapped to the spike region that the TCR reacted to and assigned to either a CD4 or a CD8 class. Log10-transformed breadth and depth values were compared by one-way ANOVA with Sidak's multiple comparisons tests. Held by TCRdb, this immuneACCESS table contains in-frame sequences only and omits some clones. Under half of the omission traces to an unresolved V gene where checked; the cause of the rest is unknown. Clone size and the V and J calls come from that table; the DNA yielded D and trimming. This sample is represented by 120,000 to 150,000 clones; about 87% of them were singletons. The leading ten clones occupy just over 5.5% of the sample.

Note on this clone: Its specific antigen is unknown. Per-nucleotide qualities are absent, and no much larger clonotype sits a single base away.

Read against the paper, the sample's time point label means: baseline before first vaccination. Vaccinee samples came from UK trials COV001 and COV002, including a single-blind randomized controlled phase 2/3 trial of AZD1222 (ChAdOx1 nCoV-19) in healthy adults. Trial participant PBMC samples were collected at day 0 and day 28 after the second dose for TCRbeta chain sequencing. This receptor was taken from an adult in good health. The sequencing used peripheral blood, collected on day 0 of AZD1222 vaccination. The sequence is built from TRBV4-3 and TRBJ2-3; TRBD1 fits 9 bases in the junction. The CDR3 region: CASSYRGLADTQYF. The DNA sequence is as follows: TGCGCCAGCAGCTACAGGGGGCTCGCAGATACGCAGTATTTT.